This T cell receptor beta chain was recovered during a study of shared clonotypes between healthy human individuals. There are 13 residues in the CDR3. Trimming pared 1 base from V and 5 bases from J, leaving 6 bases between. Germline values: CDR1 MNHNS, CDR2 SASEGT. CD45RO negativity and positive selection for CCR7 defined naive CD8 cells, a population that excluded terminally differentiated effector memory CD45RA+ cells. In the original workflow: ImmunoSEQ gave junction-only sequences without quality scores, so filtering differed. Clones were sequenced by immunoSEQ multiplex PCR, and TCRdb holds only the in-frame ones, with some missing. Clone size and the V and J calls come from that table; the DNA yielded D and trimming. The sample holds about 580,000 clones, roughly 98% seen once.

This sequence joins TRBV6-1 and TRBJ2-1; the D is unclear. The origin of this receptor is a man aged 30-40 years in good health. Specimen: naive CD8+ T cells sorted from blood. In DNA form, the CDR3 reads TGTGCCAGCAGTGAAGTGCAAAACAATGAGCAGTTCTTC. Its protein is CASSEVQNNEQFF.